Listed below are T cell receptor beta chains from one sample, sequenced in a study of response to subunit inactivated influenza vaccine. TCRdb itself ran the RT-PCR reads through MiXCR, one entry per CDR3 protein. The top ten hold roughly 10% of the sample, which has fewer than 800,000 distinct CDR3 sequences, around a sixth seen once. The input for sequencing was PBMCs from blood, taken 12 days after vaccination. The receptors come from a man in his fifties or sixties who received an inactivated influenza vaccine. CDR3s include the opening cysteine and the closing phenylalanine or tryptophan. The order of the fields is D gene, J gene, clone size, V gene, CDR3 protein, CDR3 DNA. The D gene is left open where the match is weak. The size field is filled for only some rows; it gives once, few, many or a size class.

NA,TRBJ2-7,few,TRBV3-1,CASSQEAGPSSPVYF,TGTGCCAGCAGCCAAGAAGCCGGACCATCATCCCCGGTGTACTTC
NA,TRBJ1-1,NA,TRBV7-2,CASSPEEREEAEAFF,TGTGCCAGCAGCCCAGAGGAGAGGGAGGAGGCTGAAGCTTTCTTT
TRBD2,TRBJ2-5,few,TRBV7-9,CASSPTSGGTSQETQYF,TGTGCCAGCAGTCCAACTAGCGGGGGAACCAGTCAAGAGACCCAGTACTTC
NA,TRBJ2-7,few,TRBV4-3,CASSQEQDDYDEQYF,TGCGCCAGCAGCCAAGAACAGGACGACTACGACGAGCAGTACTTC
TRBD1,TRBJ1-5,few,TRBV2,CASRWTGQEQPQHF,TGTGCCAGCCGCTGGACAGGGCAGGAGCAGCCCCAGCATTTT
NA,TRBJ1-2,NA,TRBV20-1,CSAKGYGYTF,TGCAGTGCTAAGGGGTATGGCTACACCTTC
NA,TRBJ2-5,NA,TRBV11-1,CASSKATGQETQYF,TGTGCCAGCAGCAAGGCGACAGGCCAAGAGACCCAGTACTTC
TRBD2,TRBJ2-4,NA,TRBV20-1,CSARDVGLAGNEYAKNIQYF,TGCAGTGCTAGAGACGTGGGACTAGCGGGAAATGAATATGCCAAAAACATTCAGTACTTC
NA,TRBJ2-7,NA,TRBV11-1,CASSLVEGTYEQYF,TGTGCCAGCAGCTTAGTTGAGGGGACCTACGAGCAGTACTTC
TRBD2,TRBJ2-5,few,TRBV12-3/TRBV12-4,CASRESGSQETQYF,TGTGCCAGCAGGGAGAGCGGGAGCCAAGAGACCCAGTACTTC
NA,TRBJ1-2,many,TRBV7-9,CASSSYNRDGYTF,TGTGCCAGCAGCTCATACAACAGGGATGGCTACACCTTC
NA,TRBJ1-1,few,TRBV20-1,CSAREVNTEAFF,TGCAGTGCTAGAGAGGTGAACACTGAAGCTTTCTTT
TRBD2,TRBJ2-1,NA,TRBV15,CATSRDGGRGGLAYYNEQFF,TGTGCCACCAGCAGAGATGGTGGGCGGGGGGGTTTGGCCTACTACAATGAGCAGTTCTTC
NA,TRBJ1-2,NA,TRBV5-1,CASSAQTDFAGYTF,TGCGCCAGCAGCGCCCAGACCGATTTCGCGGGCTACACCTTC
NA,TRBJ2-1,few,TRBV10-3,CAIAGGDQPVPQFF,TGTGCCATCGCTGGAGGGGACCAACCCGTTCCGCAGTTCTTC
TRBD2,TRBJ2-3,NA,TRBV4-2,CASSRGLAGAYLTDTQYF,TGTGCCAGCAGCCGCGGACTAGCGGGAGCTTATCTCACAGATACGCAGTATTTT
NA,TRBJ2-2,NA,TRBV10-3,CAISGVDTGELFF,TGTGCCATCAGTGGGGTGGACACCGGGGAGCTGTTTTTT
NA,TRBJ1-2,few,TRBV7-2,CASSLVDGLLGYGYTF,TGTGCCAGCAGCTTAGTGGACGGCTTGTTAGGCTATGGCTACACCTTC
NA,TRBJ2-1,few,TRBV4-3,CASSQEDGAVTEQFF,TGCGCCAGCAGCCAGGAAGATGGTGCCGTCACTGAGCAGTTCTTC
TRBD2,TRBJ2-3,many,TRBV20-1,CSARGGLANADTQYF,TGCAGTGCTAGAGGGGGACTAGCGAACGCAGATACGCAGTATTTT
TRBD1,TRBJ2-7,NA,TRBV29-1,CSVSGTGPYEQYF,TGCAGCGTCTCCGGGACAGGGCCCTACGAGCAGTACTTC
NA,TRBJ2-3,few,TRBV29-1,CSLQRASITDTQYF,TGCAGCCTCCAACGGGCTAGCATTACAGATACGCAGTATTTT
TRBD2,TRBJ2-5,few,TRBV10-3,CATAGERETQYF,TGTGCCACTGCGGGAGAACGAGAGACCCAGTACTTC
TRBD1,TRBJ2-7,NA,TRBV7-2,CASSLGQGANTYEQYF,TGTGCCAGCAGCTTAGGACAGGGGGCGAATACCTACGAGCAGTACTTC
NA,TRBJ2-5,NA,TRBV10-3,CAISDTAVETQYF,TGTGCCATCAGTGACACCGCCGTTGAGACCCAGTACTTC
TRBD2,TRBJ2-3,NA,TRBV7-3,CASSEGLAGGPDTQYF,TGTGCCAGCAGCGAGGGACTAGCGGGAGGGCCAGATACGCAGTATTTT
NA,TRBJ2-7,NA,TRBV6-1,CASSEARRGYEQYF,TGTGCCAGCAGTGAAGCGCGGAGGGGCTACGAGCAGTACTTC
NA,TRBJ2-3,many,TRBV15,CATSREAVYTQYF,TGTGCCACCAGCAGGGAGGCAGTATATACGCAGTATTTT
NA,TRBJ2-5,NA,TRBV29-1,CSVVAVQETQYF,TGCAGCGTTGTGGCAGTCCAAGAGACCCAGTACTTC
NA,TRBJ1-2,many,TRBV7-6,CASSLVRGGYTF,TGTGCCAGCAGCTTAGTCAGGGGTGGCTACACCTTC
NA,TRBJ2-3,NA,TRBV21-1,CASSKLFGRGRAADTQYF,TGTGCCAGCAGCAAACTTTTCGGTCGCGGGAGGGCGGCTGATACGCAGTATTTT